The 18 T cell receptor beta chains given below trace back to one sample, sequenced in a study of T cells in narcolepsy. Some clones are missing from TCRdb's copy, which holds only in-frame ones; the method was immunoSEQ multiplex PCR. Altogether fewer than 40,000 clones are present, over 80% being singletons, with the ten largest covering approximately 0.66%. Material: memory (CD45RA-) CD4+ T cells from blood. These TCRs come from a human donor in good health.

This clone was counted a single time. The CDR3 here is CASSRTGGYNEQFF. In DNA, the CDR3 is TGTGCCAGCAGTAGGACAGGGGGTTACAATGAGCAGTTCTTC. V and J are TRBV25-1 and TRBJ2-1, with 10 bases lining up with TRBD1. Per the germline V gene, CDR1 is MGHDK and CDR2 is SYGVNS. V trimming: 5 bases; J trimming: 4 bases; junction bases outside the gene matches: 2. This CDR3 has 14 amino acids.

The rearrangement joins TRBV5-8 to TRBJ2-5; D uncertain. The germline CDR1 and CDR2 sequences are SGHTS and YDEGEE. The ends were cut back, 2 bases at V and 6 bases at J, with 2 bases in the middle. The CDR3 is 10 amino acids. The CDR3 here is CASSFQTQYF. The CDR3 DNA follows: TGTGCCAGCAGCTTCCAGACCCAGTACTTC. Full variable domain (remainder filled in from reference TRBV5-8 and TRBJ2-5): EAGVTQSPTHLIKTRGQQATLRCSPISGHTSVYWYQQALGLGLQFLLWYDEGEERNRGNFPPRFSGRQFPNYSSELNVNALELEDSALYLCASSFQTQYFGPGTRLLVL.

This clone was recorded only once. The rearrangement uses TRBV7-2 and TRBJ1-1; D is undetermined. The CDR3 is 16 residues long. Trimming left V 2 bases short and J 0 bases short, with 13 bases between. Per the germline V gene, CDR1 is SGHTA and CDR2 is FQGNSA. This CDR3 is CASSLMGRNLNTEAFF. DNA of the CDR3: TGTGCCAGCAGCTTAATGGGCCGGAACTTGAACACTGAAGCTTTCTTT.

CDR3 region: CASSPTGLLYGYTF. CDR3 DNA: TGTGCCAGCAGCCCCACAGGACTACTATACGGCTACACCTTC. V gene TRBV7-9 combines with J gene TRBJ1-2; maybe TRBD1 (5 bases). The V end was cut by 5 bases, the J end by 8 bases, with 18 bases between. This CDR3 is built from 14 residues. CDR1 and CDR2 from the germline V gene are SEHNR and FQNEAQ (reference sequence).

This clone was found once. The chain recombines TRBV11-1 with TRBJ2-3, with a weak D call TRBD2 (6 bases). The CDR3 has 14 amino acids. The ends were cut back, 3 bases at V and 6 bases at J, with 13 bases in the middle. CDR1 and CDR2 from the germline V gene are SGHAT and FQDESV (reference sequence). The CDR3 nucleotides read TGTGCCAGCAGCTTGACCGGGGAGGTGGATACGCAGTATTTT. This gives the protein CASSLTGEVDTQYF. Full variable domain (outside the CDR3, taken from reference TRBV11-1 and TRBJ2-3): EAEVAQSPRYKITEKSQAVAFWCDPISGHATLYWYRQILGQGPELLVQFQDESVVDDSQLPKDRFSAERLKGVDSTLKIQPAELGDSAMYLCASSLTGEVDTQYFGPGTRLTVL.

The chain links TRBV5-1 to TRBJ2-7; D uncertain. The germline CDR1 and CDR2 sequences are SGHRS and YFSETQ. The V end lost 5 bases, the J end lost 6 bases, and 12 bases lay between the germline ends. The length of the CDR3 is 12 residues. CDR3 in amino acids: CASSLTYGEQYF. The DNA for the CDR3 is TGCGCCAGCAGTTTGACTTATGGCGAGCAGTACTTC. Filled out from reference TRBV5-1 and TRBJ2-7, the complete variable domain reads KAGVTQTPRYLIKTRGQQVTLSCSPISGHRSVSWYQQTPGQGLQFLFEYFSETQRNKGNFPGRFSGRQFSNSRSEMNVSTLELGDSALYLCASSLTYGEQYFGPGTRLTVT.

This clone was counted between two and nine times. The rearrangement joins TRBV5-1 to TRBJ2-7; 11 bases map to TRBD2. Germline CDR1 and CDR2: SGHRS and YFSETQ. Trimming cost V 0 bases and J 4 bases; bases outside gene matches: 3. The CDR3 loop spans 15 amino acids. In nucleotides, the CDR3 is TGCGCCAGCAGCTTGGCACTAGCGGGGGAATACGAGCAGTACTTC. This codes for CASSLALAGEYEQYF. Drawing the rest from reference TRBV5-1 and TRBJ2-7, the complete variable domain is KAGVTQTPRYLIKTRGQQVTLSCSPISGHRSVSWYQQTPGQGLQFLFEYFSETQRNKGNFPGRFSGRQFSNSRSEMNVSTLELGDSALYLCASSLALAGEYEQYFGPGTRLTVT.

The chain's CDR3 is CASSSPRGEGGRGEQYF. The CDR3 DNA is TGTGCCAGCAGTTCACCCCGGGGGGAGGGGGGAAGAGGCGAGCAGTACTTC. The chain has TRBV27 and TRBJ2-7; TRBD2 might be the D (7 bases). In germline, CDR1 is MNHEY, CDR2 SMNVEV (reference sequence). V dropped 4 bases and J dropped 6 bases, with 25 bases sitting between them. This CDR3 is 17 amino acids long.

The rearrangement joins TRBV4-2 to TRBJ2-3, with D uncertain. The length of the CDR3 is 14 residues. Germline CDR1 and CDR2: LGHNA and YNFKEQ. V lost 0 bases to trimming and J lost 2 bases, with 6 bases between them. The CDR3 sequence is CASSQDLTTDTQYF. CDR3 in DNA: TGTGCCAGCAGCCAAGATTTAACCACAGATACGCAGTATTTT.

This rearrangement joins TRBV7-8 to TRBJ2-3; 11 bases are shared with TRBD2. Trimming took 6 bases from V and 2 from J; bases not matched to a gene: 4. The CDR3 sequence is 15 residues long. CDR1 is SGHVS and CDR2 is FQNEAQ in the germline V gene. CDR3 region: CASRWTSGPTDTQYF. CDR3 DNA: TGTGCCAGCAGGTGGACTAGCGGGCCCACAGATACGCAGTATTTT. The variable domain in full, completed from reference TRBV7-8 and TRBJ2-3, reads GAGVSQSPRYKVAKRGQDVALRCDPISGHVSLFWYQQALGQGPEFLTYFQNEAQLDKSGLPSDRFFAERPEGSVSTLKIQRTQQEDSAVYLCASRWTSGPTDTQYFGPGTRLTVL.

The rearrangement joins TRBV19 to TRBJ1-5, with TRBD1 identical over 9 bases. The CDR3 has 14 amino acids. Germline CDR1 is LNHDA and CDR2 is SQIVND (reference sequence). With 3 bases clipped from V and 14 bases from J, the junction kept 11 bases outside the gene matches. The CDR3 protein is CASSIGQGRAYEHF. The DNA of the CDR3 is TGTGCCAGTAGTATCGGACAGGGGAGGGCCTATGAGCATTTT.

This chain connects TRBV14 to TRBJ1-1; the D is unclear. V was shortened by 0 bases and J by 10 bases, with 15 bases between the two germline ends. CDR3 length equals 14 residues. Germline assignment: CDR1 SGHDN and CDR2 FVKESK. This CDR3 reads CASSQEWLSIGAFF. CDR3 DNA: TGTGCCAGCAGCCAAGAATGGTTATCAATAGGAGCTTTCTTT.

The count of this clone is one. This sequence joins TRBV6-5 and TRBJ1-2; a weak D match, TRBD1 (6 bases). Germline V lookup: CDR1 MNHEY, CDR2 SVGAGI. This CDR3 comprises 14 residues. V shed 6 bases and J shed 5 bases, with 16 bases lying between them. For the CDR3, the DNA is TGTGCCAGCAGCAAAACAGGGAGTCAATATGGCTACACCTTC. This codes for CASSKTGSQYGYTF.

The chain recombines TRBV30 with TRBJ1-5; 8 bases are a match to TRBD1. Germline lookup yields CDR1 GTSNPN and CDR2 SVGIG (reference sequence). This CDR3 has 14 residues. With 4 bases clipped from V and 7 bases from J, the junction kept 9 bases outside the gene matches. CDR3: CAWTPTGVGQPQHF. In DNA form, the CDR3 reads TGTGCCTGGACTCCGACAGGGGTCGGACAGCCCCAGCATTTT.

The chain uses TRBV5-6 and TRBJ1-1; 8 positions match TRBD1. Germline trimming cut 2 bases from V and 3 bases from J; bases unmatched to any gene: 9. The CDR3 has 16 amino acids. Germline-derived CDR1 and CDR2 are SGHDT and YYEEEE. CDR3 residues: CASSLPGTGSYTEAFF. The CDR3 DNA follows: TGTGCCAGCAGCTTACCCGGGACAGGTTCCTACACTGAAGCTTTCTTT.

In its sample, this clone was seen a few times. The chain has TRBV19 and TRBJ2-4; tentatively, D is TRBD1 (6 bases). The CDR3 consists of 16 residues. Trimming left V 7 bases short and J 1 base short, with 17 bases between. Germline V gene lookup returns CDR1 LNHDA and CDR2 SQIVND (reference sequence). CDR3 DNA sequence: TGTGCCAGTATTGGGGACACCTTCAATGCCAAAAACATTCAGTACTTC. This translates into CASIGDTFNAKNIQYF. The full variable domain, with the rest looked up from reference TRBV19 and TRBJ2-4, is DGGITQSPKYLFRKEGQNVTLSCEQNLNHDAMYWYRQDPGQGLRLIYYSQIVNDFQKGDIAEGYSVSREKKESFPLTVTSAQKNPTAFYLCASIGDTFNAKNIQYFGAGTRLSVL.

The rearrangement links TRBV4-1 to TRBJ2-2, with D hard to call. The CDR3 has 13 amino acids. Trimming stripped 2 bases from V and 2 bases from J, with 3 bases between. The germline CDR1 and CDR2 sequences are MGHRA and YSYEKL. The CDR3 bases are TGCGCCAGCAGCCAAACAAACACCGGGGAGCTGTTTTTT. It codes for CASSQTNTGELFF.

The chain uses TRBV28 and TRBJ1-3; 7 bases line up with TRBD1. Germline CDR1 MDHEN, CDR2 SYDVKM. The CDR3 consists of 18 residues. With 6 bases clipped from V and 0 bases from J, the junction kept 14 bases outside the gene matches. CDR3 in amino acids: CASRLGPATGSSGNTIYF. The CDR3 DNA reads as TGTGCCAGCAGGCTTGGACCAGCGACAGGGAGCTCTGGAAACACCATATATTTT.